Detailed here is one TCR beta chain. Its target is not known. Read coverage stops 3 residues before the CDR3 terminus; the germline J gene supplies the remainder. The method was immunoSEQ multiplex PCR; TCRdb's version includes in-frame clones alone and lacks a portion of them. The table for this sample gives 45,000 to 55,000 clones. This record belongs to a study of Tregs in tolerant kidney transplant recipients. On the study more broadly: Related graft donors supplied nonmyeloablative bone marrow transplants, and mixed chimerism was transient. Overall study findings and caveats: No direct test of biological reproducibility was done here.

The CDR3 sequence is 15 residues long. The V gene end was trimmed by 4 bases and the J gene end by 1 base; junction bases not matched to a gene: 8. Germline assignment: CDR1 SGHDT and CDR2 YYEEEE. This chain connects TRBV5-6 to TRBJ2-7, with 7 positions matching TRBD2. This receptor was obtained from a human donor who received a combined kidney and bone marrow transplant. Source: CD4+ T cells from blood, taken before the transplant. CDR3 amino acids: CASSPIAGKSYEQYF. Incomplete CDR3 DNA: TGTGCCAGCAGCCCCATAGCGGGTAAGTCCTACGAG. Full variable domain (outside the CDR3, taken from reference TRBV5-6 and TRBJ2-7): DAGVTQSPTHLIKTRGQQVTLRCSPKSGHDTVSWYQQALGQGPQFIFQYYEEEERQRGNFPDRFSGHQFPNYSSELNVNALLLGDSALYLCASSPIAGKSYEQYFGPGTRLTVT.